The clone carrying this TCR beta chain was counted many times. Its antigen remains unknown. The source of the sample is a study of T-cell reconstitution after alpha-beta-depleted transplantation in children. Overall study results and limits: Some patients owed their high day-60 TCRbeta diversity to surviving recipient T cells and thymic progenitors. Reportedly, roughly two months post-transplant, alpha-beta T cells arose from several hundred expanded graft clones.

Using unique molecular identifiers, the investigators prepared the TCRbeta library. TCRdb passed the PCR reads through MiXCR, listing each CDR3 protein once. The sample shows 97,000 or so distinct CDR3 sequences, approximately 6% of them seen only once. Looked up from germline, CDR1 is MNHEY and CDR2 is SMNVEV (reference sequence). Trimming shortened V by 3 bases and J by 2 bases, and 17 bases separated the two germline ends. The CDR3 has 17 residues. The input for sequencing was PBMCs, mostly from graft donor cells, taken 60 days after TCRalphabeta/CD19-depleted stem cell transplant. The receptor comes from a female patient aged 2-15 years who had a stem cell transplant for Fanconi anemia, so the T cells may come from the graft donor. V is TRBV27 and J is TRBJ2-1, with D perhaps given as TRBD1 or TRBD2 (5 bases each). The CDR3 coding sequence is TGTGCCAGCAGTTTGAGGGTGTTACGGGGCCCCTACAATGAGCAGTTCTTC. It encodes CASSLRVLRGPYNEQFF.